This T cell receptor beta chain was sequenced for a study of blood T cell repertoires in COVID-19. V was clipped by 6 bases and J by 4 bases, with 22 bases between them. This CDR3 comprises 16 residues. Per the original data handling: Amplification from reference gene primers served as the basis for estimated nucleated cell counts. TCRdb's copy holds only in-frame clones and misses some; the assay was immunoSEQ multiplex PCR. V, J and clone size reflect that table, while D and trimming were determined from the DNA. Here the sample spans 150,000 to 200,000 clones, more than 75% being singletons. Sequencing was performed on PBMCs or T cells enriched from blood (not recorded which). The chain carries TRBV23-1 and TRBJ2-7, with D perhaps matching TRBD1 (6 bases). TRBV23-1 is known as an ORF, though its function is uncertain. This receptor was identified in a woman in her fifties or sixties who had recovered from COVID-19. The CDR3 DNA is TGCGCCAGCAGAAGGGAAGACAGGCAGCACAGTTACGAGCAGTACTTC. Translation: CASRREDRQHSYEQYF.